Given below is one T cell receptor beta chain in context. The antigen is unknown. The source of the sample is a study of identical twins. V lost 1 base and J 0 bases, leaving 8 bases between the germline ends. From germline, CDR1 is SEHNR and CDR2 FQNEAQ (reference sequence). The CDR3 runs 15 residues. Study-wide results and caveats: While abundant cord blood beta clonotypes carried fewer insertions, memory repertoires showed no such pattern. Out-of-frame alpha sequences that twins shared showed excess low generation probability. The study found weaker excess twin sharing in beta out-of-frame sequences.

TCRdb passed the 5' RACE reads through MiXCR, listing each CDR3 protein once. This table has about 790,000 distinct CDR3 sequences, roughly 18% appearing once. The sample was also linked to a second study, of T cells expressing NK-cell markers. This second study says: Within several experiments, an anti-gamma-delta TCR antibody kept the sorting limited to alpha-beta TCR T cells.

The chain uses TRBV7-9 and TRBJ2-3; D not certain. The sequencing input was PBMCs. This receptor was obtained from a woman between 18 and 30 years old in good health. The CDR3 DNA is TGTGCCAGCAGCTTAGTTTTCAGAAGCACAGATACGCAGTATTTT. Its protein is CASSLVFRSTDTQYF.